The 17 T cell receptor beta chains in this list originate from one sample, sequenced in a study of T-cell reconstitution after alpha-beta-depleted transplantation in children. Preparation of the TCRbeta library involved a method that used unique molecular identifiers. TCRdb redid the calling of the PCR reads with MiXCR, one entry per CDR3 protein. This table holds 250,000 to 400,000 distinct CDR3 sequences, 20% to 30% found once. The starting material was PBMCs, mostly from graft donor cells, obtained 180 days after TCRalphabeta/CD19-depleted stem cell transplant. All receptors derive from a male patient between 5 and 17 years old who had a stem cell transplant for acute lymphoblastic leukemia, so the T cells may come from the graft donor.

This sequence joins TRBV27 and TRBJ2-1, with D tentatively TRBD1 (5 bases). The CDR3 is made up of 14 amino acids. The V and J ends lost 8 bases and 4 bases respectively, with 15 bases between them. Germline V CDR1 and CDR2: MNHEY, SMNVEV (reference sequence). The CDR3 sequence is CASCDSLSYNEQFF. CDR3 DNA: TGTGCCAGCTGTGACAGTCTGAGTTACAATGAGCAGTTCTTC.

This clonotype has a handful of counts. The chain has TRBV10-3 and TRBJ2-7; TRBD2 aligns across 13 bases. This CDR3 has 18 residues. The germline gives CDR1 ENHRY, CDR2 SYGVKD. V dropped 1 base and J dropped 3; count of bases not matched to a gene: 9. The CDR3 DNA sequence: TGTGCCATCAGTGAGTATCCTCCGGGACTAGCGGGGAGCTACGAGCAGTACTTC. Translation: CAISEYPPGLAGSYEQYF.

This chain uses TRBV18 with TRBJ1-5; the D gene is possibly TRBD1 (5 bases). Looked up from germline, CDR1 is KGHSH and CDR2 is LQKENI. The CDR3 runs 14 residues. Trimming took off 2 bases at V and 4 bases at J, with 9 bases between the two ends. The CDR3 bases are TGTGCCAGCTCACCATGGGGGGGTAATCAGCCCCAGCATTTT. This gives the protein CASSPWGGNQPQHF.

The J gene is TRBJ2-2, the V gene TRBV5-1; 10 nucleotides align to TRBD2. Germline trimming cut 2 bases from V and 1 base from J; bases unmatched to any gene: 5. The CDR3 consists of 17 residues. The germline V gene has CDR1 SGHRS and CDR2 YFSETQ. CDR3: CASSFWTSGKNTGELFF. The CDR3, as DNA: TGCGCCAGCAGCTTTTGGACTAGCGGAAAGAACACCGGGGAGCTGTTTTTT.

This clonotype occurred a few times. The chain carries TRBV12-3 or TRBV12-4 and TRBJ2-3, with no clear D. V lost 4 bases to trimming and J lost 1 base, with 15 bases between them. The CDR3 sequence is 16 residues long. CDR3 protein: CASSSYTTFGTDTQYF. CDR3 DNA: TGTGCCAGCAGTTCATATACTACGTTTGGCACAGATACGCAGTATTTT.

This clonotype was detected only a few times. This chain joins TRBV5-1 and TRBJ2-5, with D unclear. V was trimmed by 0 bases and J by 5 bases, leaving 14 bases between them. This CDR3 has 15 residues. Germline V lookup: CDR1 SGHRS, CDR2 YFSETQ. The CDR3 region has the DNA TGCGCCAGCAGCTTGGTCTTCGAAGGGAAGGAGACCCAGTACTTC. This codes for CASSLVFEGKETQYF.

The V and J genes are TRBV3-1 and TRBJ2-7; 8 nucleotides line up with TRBD2. The CDR3 contains 16 residues. Unmatched junction bases numbered 11, after V lost 4 bases and J lost 3 bases. Germline assignment: CDR1 LGHDT and CDR2 YNNKEL (reference sequence). DNA of the CDR3: TGTGCCAGCAGCCTCTTAAAGACTAGCGACCTCTACGAGCAGTACTTC. It yields the protein CASSLLKTSDLYEQYF.

The chain links TRBV4-2 to TRBJ2-1; TRBD2 agrees at 9 bases. The ends lost 8 bases at V and 5 bases at J; junction bases unmatched: 7. CDR1 and CDR2 (germline): LGHNA, YNFKEQ. The CDR3 has 14 amino acids. This CDR3 reads CASGELAGHNEQFF. CDR3 bases: TGTGCCAGCGGCGAACTAGCGGGCCACAATGAGCAGTTCTTC.

J is TRBJ2-3 and V is TRBV9, with D possibly TRBD1 on 5 matching bases. V was trimmed by 0 bases and J by 3 bases, leaving 11 bases between them. Germline V CDR1 and CDR2: SGDLS, YYNGEE. The CDR3 covers 15 residues. CDR3 sequence reads: CASSVAKGRTDTQYF. The CDR3 DNA is TGTGCCAGCAGCGTAGCAAAGGGGCGGACAGATACGCAGTATTTT. Supplemented by reference TRBV9 and TRBJ2-3, the full variable domain reads DSGVTQTPKHLITATGQRVTLRCSPRSGDLSVYWYQQSLDQGLQFLIQYYNGEERAKGNILERFSAQQFPDLHSELNLSSLELGDSALYFCASSVAKGRTDTQYFGPGTRLTVL.

V is TRBV14 and J is TRBJ2-1; 8 bases map to TRBD2. The V and J ends lost 0 bases and 8 bases, in that order; junction bases with no gene match: 15. The CDR3 runs to 18 residues. From germline, CDR1 is SGHDN and CDR2 FVKESK. The CDR3 spells CASSQDPPGGGRIDEQFF. The CDR3 region has the DNA TGTGCCAGCAGCCAAGACCCTCCTGGGGGCGGGAGGATAGATGAGCAGTTCTTC.

The chain carries TRBV12-3 or TRBV12-4 and TRBJ2-7; D not resolved. Trimming shortened V by 3 bases and J by 1 base, and 7 bases separated the two germline ends. CDR3 length: 13 amino acids. CDR3 residues: CASSFYRSYEQYF. CDR3 nucleotide sequence: TGTGCCAGCAGTTTCTACAGATCCTACGAGCAGTACTTC.

For this clonotype: One junction end does not reproduce the germline sequence, and a read error may be involved. This chain joins TRBV4-2 and TRBJ2-7; D not resolved. This CDR3 has 13 amino acids. Germline V lookup: CDR1 LGHNA, CDR2 YNFKEQ. The CDR3 region has the DNA TGTGCCAGCAGCCAAGAAGGGCACAGCCTGATTAACTTC. It codes for CASSQEGHSLINF.

The chain carries TRBV7-9 and TRBJ2-1, with D uncertain. Germline V gene lookup returns CDR1 SEHNR and CDR2 FQNEAQ (reference sequence). V dropped 5 bases and J dropped 8 bases, with 13 bases sitting between them. The CDR3 is 13 residues long. The CDR3 is CASSPGLRDEQFF. The DNA of the CDR3 is TGTGCCAGCAGCCCCGGGCTAAGGGATGAGCAGTTCTTC. The full variable domain, its missing parts supplied by reference TRBV7-9 and TRBJ2-1, is DTGVSQNPRHKITKRGQNVTFRCDPISEHNRLYWYRQTLGQGPEFLTYFQNEAQLEKSRLLSDRFSAERPKGSFSTLEIQRTEQGDSAMYLCASSPGLRDEQFFGPGTRLTVL.

The table lists this clonotype with a few counts. DNA for the CDR3: TGTGCCAGCAGTTACGGTGTAGGGACAGCCTACGAGCAGTACTTC. It specifies CASSYGVGTAYEQYF. This chain links TRBV6-5 with TRBJ2-7; 7 bases line up with TRBD1. Germline V gene lookup returns CDR1 MNHEY and CDR2 SVGAGI. J gave up 2 bases and V 2 bases, and 6 bases lay outside the gene matches. There are 15 residues in the CDR3.

This chain connects TRBV5-5 to TRBJ2-1; D is undetermined. Germline V gene sequence: CDR1 SGHKS, CDR2 YYEKEE (reference sequence). V dropped 4 bases and J dropped 2 bases, with 4 bases sitting between them. This CDR3 is built from 12 residues. In DNA form, the CDR3 reads TGTGCCAGCAGCAAGCCCTACAATGAGCAGTTCTTC. Its protein is CASSKPYNEQFF.

This clonotype came up a few times. The rearrangement links TRBV20-1 to TRBJ1-3; 8 bases map to TRBD1. This CDR3 comprises 15 residues. V lost 5 bases to trimming and J lost 0 bases; unmatched junction nucleotides: 6. Germline V CDR1 and CDR2: DFQATT, SNEGSKA (reference sequence). This chain's CDR3 is CSAPRQGHSGNTIYF. The CDR3 nucleotides read TGCAGTGCTCCACGACAGGGGCACTCTGGAAACACCATATATTTT.

The chain is built from TRBV27 and TRBJ2-3; 9 bases agree with TRBD1. Germline V CDR1 and CDR2: MNHEY, SMNVEV (reference sequence). With V trimmed by 5 bases and J by 0 bases, 6 bases remained unmatched. CDR3 length equals 16 residues. The CDR3 nucleotides read TGTGCCAGCAGTCCGACCGGGACAGGGAGCACAGATACGCAGTATTTT. Translated: CASSPTGTGSTDTQYF.